These 32 T cell receptor beta chains share one sample of origin, sequenced in a study of Ad26.COV2.S vaccination and SARS-CoV-2 variants. TCRdb's table, derived via immunoSEQ multiplex PCR, lists solely in-frame clones and lacks some. The sample records about 400,000 clones, roughly 80% being singletons. Treatment noted: about 20 received Ad26.COV2.S at low or high dose, single or two shots; 5 received placebo; per-sample allocation not given. Vaccine and placebo recipients were sampled on day 63 after the first injection. Sample: peripheral blood, taken in a trial of Ad26.COV2.S vaccine versus placebo. These receptor sequences come from a person between 18 and 65 years old who received the Ad26.COV2.S COVID-19 vaccine or a placebo.

This chain joins TRBV3-1 (or the pseudogene TRBV3-2) and TRBJ1-2; D not certain. The CDR3 totals 12 residues. The germline CDR1 and CDR2 sequences are LGHDT and YNNKEL (reference sequence). The germline V and J ends were trimmed by 0 bases and 8 bases, with 7 bases remaining between them. In DNA, the CDR3 is TGTGCCAGCAGCCAAGACGGGAGCGGCTACACCTTC. Amino acid sequence: CASSQDGSGYTF.

The chain employs TRBV11-2 and TRBJ2-7, with D possibly being TRBD1 or TRBD2 (5 bases each). The CDR3 has 15 amino acids. The V gene lost 6 bases and the J gene lost 5 bases, with 20 bases spanning the gap. CDR1 SGHAT and CDR2 FQNNGV come from the germline V gene. As DNA, the CDR3 is TGTGCCAGCAGTCTGAGCCGGGGCAGGGCCAACGAGCAGTACTTC. It is translated as CASSLSRGRANEQYF.

This rearrangement joins TRBV9 to TRBJ2-3, with D tentatively TRBD1 (6 bases). The germline CDR1 and CDR2 sequences are SGDLS and YYNGEE. V was clipped by 0 bases and J by 2 bases, with 10 bases between them. This CDR3 has 15 residues. The chain's CDR3 is CASSVETGSTDTQYF. CDR3 DNA sequence: TGTGCCAGCAGCGTAGAGACAGGTTCCACAGATACGCAGTATTTT.

The gene calls are TRBV19 and TRBJ1-5; 9 nucleotides align to TRBD1. Germline V CDR1 and CDR2: LNHDA, SQIVND (reference sequence). This CDR3 is built from 15 residues. After removal of 6 bases from V and 4 bases from J, the junction contained 7 bases not matched to a gene. Written as DNA, the CDR3 is TGTGCCAGTAGGAGGATGGACAGGGGTAATCAGCCCCAGCATTTT. It is translated as CASRRMDRGNQPQHF.

The chain carries TRBV9 and TRBJ2-1, with 7 bases that match TRBD2. After removal of 0 bases from V and 4 bases from J, the junction contained 13 bases not matched to a gene. Germline CDR1 reads SGDLS; CDR2 reads YYNGEE. The CDR3 is 18 residues long. The CDR3 DNA is TGTGCCAGCAGCGTAGCTACAAGCGTGGGGACTACATACAATGAGCAGTTCTTC. Its protein product is CASSVATSVGTTYNEQFF.

The genes are TRBV6-5 and TRBJ1-1; D not certain. Germline assignment: CDR1 MNHEY and CDR2 SVGAGI. The CDR3 covers 13 residues. The V and J ends lost 8 bases and 2 bases respectively, with 12 bases between them. The CDR3 loop is CASSSIGNTEAFF. The CDR3 coding sequence is TGTGCCAGCTCCTCGATTGGTAACACTGAAGCTTTCTTT.

The genes are TRBV5-1 and TRBJ2-5; D might be TRBD2 (6 bases). Germline V gives CDR1 SGHRS, CDR2 YFSETQ. The CDR3 loop spans 13 amino acids. With 5 bases removed from V and 4 bases from J, the gap between germline ends came to 12 bases. Written as DNA, the CDR3 is TGCGCCAGCAGGGTCGGGGGTACAGAGACCCAGTACTTC. Translating gives CASRVGGTETQYF.

This clone was seen once. V gene TRBV11-2 combines with J gene TRBJ2-1; either TRBD1 or TRBD2 may supply D (7 bases each). The CDR3 has 19 residues. The V end lost 8 bases, the J end lost 5 bases, and 31 bases lay between the germline ends. The germline gives CDR1 SGHAT, CDR2 FQNNGV. The CDR3 protein is CASSAGVGKRGGNNNEQFF. CDR3 sequence (DNA): TGTGCCAGCTCCGCGGGAGTCGGAAAGAGAGGGGGCAACAACAATGAGCAGTTCTTC.

The chain links TRBV9 to TRBJ1-4; 9 nucleotides line up with TRBD1. Trimming removed 4 bases from V and 6 bases from J; junction bases left unmatched: 4. From germline, CDR1 is SGDLS and CDR2 YYNGEE. The CDR3 sequence is 14 residues long. The CDR3 here is CASSTGTGHEKLFF. The CDR3 region has the DNA TGTGCCAGCAGCACCGGGACAGGGCATGAAAAACTGTTTTTT.

The chain recombines TRBV6-5 with TRBJ1-2; the D is unclear. From germline, CDR1 is MNHEY and CDR2 SVGAGI. The CDR3 spans 15 residues. Trimming stripped 0 bases from V and 3 bases from J, with 11 bases between. CDR3 residues: CASSYSMGTYYGYTF. The CDR3 DNA reads as TGTGCCAGCAGTTACTCGATGGGCACCTACTATGGCTACACCTTC.

Regarding this clone: The same CDR3 is also encoded by other DNA sequences in this sample. The rearrangement uses TRBV3-1 (or the pseudogene TRBV3-2) and TRBJ2-6; the D is unclear. V dropped 6 bases and J dropped 0 bases, with 6 bases sitting between them. CDR1 LGHDT and CDR2 YNNKEL come from the germline V gene (reference sequence). The CDR3 consists of 14 residues. CDR3 in amino acids: CASSLLSGANVLTF. In nucleotides, the CDR3 is TGTGCCAGCAGTCTCCTCTCTGGGGCCAACGTCCTGACTTTC.

The table lists this clone with a count of one. This sample includes further DNA sequences coding for the same CDR3. The chain joins TRBV3-1 (or the pseudogene TRBV3-2) to TRBJ2-2; no firm D call. There are 15 residues in the CDR3. Germline CDR1 is LGHDT and CDR2 is YNNKEL (reference sequence). Trimming stripped 0 bases from V and 5 bases from J, with 10 bases between. CDR3: CASSQEASPTGELFF. CDR3 nucleotide sequence: TGTGCCAGCAGCCAAGAGGCGAGTCCAACCGGGGAGCTGTTTTTT.

The chain joins TRBV2 to TRBJ2-7; no clear D. V shed 0 bases and J shed 3 bases, with 15 bases lying between them. Germline values: CDR1 SNHLY, CDR2 FYNNEI. This CDR3 is 16 amino acids long. CDR3 DNA sequence: TGTGCCAGCAGTGAAGCCGCCCAGAGGACGGGCTACGAGCAGTACTTC. Its translation is CASSEAAQRTGYEQYF.

The chain has TRBV6-2 or TRBV6-3 and TRBJ2-7; D uncertain. Germline V gene sequence: CDR1 MNHEY, CDR2 SVGEGT. Between the trimmed V and J ends, which lost 4 bases and 0 bases, there was a span of 10 bases. The CDR3 runs to 14 residues. CDR3 loop: CASSSGSSSYEQYF. The CDR3 DNA follows: TGTGCCAGCAGTTCCGGATCCAGCTCCTACGAGCAGTACTTC.

V usage is TRBV27 and J usage is TRBJ2-5; 8 nucleotides agree with TRBD2. The germline V gene encodes CDR1 MNHEY and CDR2 SMNVEV (reference sequence). The CDR3 loop spans 16 amino acids. The J segment lost 5 bases and the V segment lost 5 bases, leaving 13 bases of the junction unmatched. The CDR3 sequence is CASSPLAGLGDETQYF. CDR3 DNA sequence: TGTGCCAGCAGTCCCCTCGCGGGACTAGGGGATGAGACCCAGTACTTC.

The chain is built from TRBV11-1 and TRBJ1-1; D ambiguous. V lost 5 bases and J 2 bases, leaving 9 bases between the germline ends. Germline values: CDR1 SGHAT, CDR2 FQDESV (reference sequence). The CDR3 length is 13 residues. CDR3 sequence: CASSQEDNTEAFF. The CDR3 DNA reads as TGTGCCAGCAGCCAAGAGGACAACACTGAAGCTTTCTTT. Supplemented by reference TRBV11-1 and TRBJ1-1, the full variable domain reads EAEVAQSPRYKITEKSQAVAFWCDPISGHATLYWYRQILGQGPELLVQFQDESVVDDSQLPKDRFSAERLKGVDSTLKIQPAELGDSAMYLCASSQEDNTEAFFGQGTRLTVV.

The V call is TRBV7-2, the J call TRBJ1-2; D not resolved. Trimming stripped 0 bases from V and 0 bases from J, with 8 bases between. The germline CDR1 and CDR2 sequences are SGHTA and FQGNSA. This CDR3 region has 15 residues. CDR3 DNA: TGTGCCAGCAGCTTAGCTATCCCTCCTAACTATGGCTACACCTTC. This gives the protein CASSLAIPPNYGYTF.

This chain connects TRBV29-1 to TRBJ1-2; TRBD1 matches at 9 bases. The CDR3 consists of 15 residues. The germline CDR1 and CDR2 sequences are SQVTM and ANQGSEA. After removal of 4 bases from V and 7 bases from J, the junction contained 13 bases not matched to a gene. CDR3 protein: CSVGGPQGALSGYTF. The CDR3 bases are TGCAGCGTTGGTGGCCCACAGGGGGCTTTGAGTGGCTACACCTTC. Combining the CDR3 with reference TRBV29-1 and TRBJ1-2 gives the whole variable domain SAVISQKPSRDICQRGTSLTIQCQVDSQVTMMFWYRQQPGQSLTLIATANQGSEATYESGFVIDKFPISRPNLTFSTLTVSNMSPEDSSIYLCSVGGPQGALSGYTFGSGTRLTVV.

The V and J genes are TRBV9 and TRBJ1-3; tentative D call: TRBD1 (6 bases). There are 15 residues in the CDR3. Trimming pared 3 bases from V and 0 bases from J, leaving 10 bases between. Germline lookup yields CDR1 SGDLS and CDR2 YYNGEE. This CDR3 is CASSGRGRSGNTIYF. DNA for the CDR3: TGTGCCAGCAGCGGCAGGGGCCGCTCTGGAAACACCATATATTTT. Based on the CDR3 plus reference TRBV9 and TRBJ1-3, the full variable domain is DSGVTQTPKHLITATGQRVTLRCSPRSGDLSVYWYQQSLDQGLQFLIQYYNGEERAKGNILERFSAQQFPDLHSELNLSSLELGDSALYFCASSGRGRSGNTIYFGEGSWLTVV.

The genes are TRBV5-4 and TRBJ2-3, with D hard to call. Looked up from germline, CDR1 is SGHNT and CDR2 is YYREEE (reference sequence). The CDR3 sequence is 14 residues long. V was pared by 3 bases and J by 0 bases, with 8 bases between. The chain's CDR3 is CASSSAASTDTQYF. DNA of the CDR3: TGTGCCAGCAGCTCCGCAGCTAGCACAGATACGCAGTATTTT.

The chain links TRBV28 to TRBJ1-2; 7 bases are a match to TRBD1. Germline V gene sequence: CDR1 MDHEN, CDR2 SYDVKM. The CDR3 has 19 amino acids. V gave up 3 bases and J gave up 2 bases; unmatched junction bases: 18. The CDR3: CASSFLPPWKRDRNYGYTF. The CDR3, as DNA: TGTGCCAGCAGTTTTCTGCCCCCATGGAAGAGGGACAGAAACTATGGCTACACCTTC.

The rearrangement links TRBV19 to TRBJ1-5; 9 positions agree with TRBD1. Germline CDR1 reads LNHDA; CDR2 reads SQIVND (reference sequence). V lost 8 bases, J lost 0 bases, and 14 bases stayed unmatched. The CDR3 sequence is 18 residues long. CDR3 region: CASAQGAGGTSSNQPQHF. CDR3 nucleotide sequence: TGTGCCAGTGCACAGGGGGCGGGTGGGACCTCTAGCAATCAGCCCCAGCATTTT.

V is TRBV7-8 and J is TRBJ2-3, with TRBD2 identical over 9 bases. There are 18 residues in the CDR3. V was pared by 1 base and J by 0 bases, with 8 bases of the junction left unmatched. The germline gives CDR1 SGHVS, CDR2 FQNEAQ. This CDR3 reads CASSLEPGLAISTDTQYF. The CDR3 nucleotides read TGTGCCAGCAGCTTAGAGCCGGGACTAGCAATTAGCACAGATACGCAGTATTTT.

The chain employs TRBV7-9 and TRBJ1-2, with D maybe TRBD1 (5 bases). Trimming pared 3 bases from V and 2 bases from J, leaving 13 bases between. Looked up from germline, CDR1 is SEHNR and CDR2 is FQNEAQ (reference sequence). The CDR3 extends over 15 amino acids. CDR3 protein: CASSLSGGANYGYTF. CDR3 bases: TGTGCCAGCAGCTTGAGTGGAGGGGCGAACTATGGCTACACCTTC.

The CDR3 nucleotides are TGTGCCAGCAGCTTTGGGAGCTCCTACAATGAGCAGTTCTTC. Translated: CASSFGSSYNEQFF. The rearrangement links TRBV5-5 to TRBJ2-1, with D tentatively TRBD2 (5 bases). Looked up from germline, CDR1 is SGHKS and CDR2 is YYEKEE (reference sequence). The CDR3 contains 14 residues. Trimming took off 2 bases at V and 0 bases at J, with 6 bases between the two ends. The full variable domain, with the rest looked up from reference TRBV5-5 and TRBJ2-1, is DAGVTQSPTHLIKTRGQQVTLRCSPISGHKSVSWYQQVLGQGPQFIFQYYEKEERGRGNFPDRFSARQFPNYSSELNVNALLLGDSALYLCASSFGSSYNEQFFGPGTRLTVL.

The rearrangement joins TRBV5-5 to TRBJ2-1; 8 nucleotides match TRBD1. V gave up 4 bases and J gave up 9 bases; unmatched junction bases: 21. The CDR3 is 18 amino acids. Germline values: CDR1 SGHKS, CDR2 YYEKEE (reference sequence). This CDR3 is CASSRILTGATAVGEQFF. The CDR3 DNA sequence: TGTGCCAGCAGCCGAATCCTGACAGGGGCAACCGCGGTGGGTGAGCAGTTCTTC. Supplemented by reference TRBV5-5 and TRBJ2-1, the full variable domain reads DAGVTQSPTHLIKTRGQQVTLRCSPISGHKSVSWYQQVLGQGPQFIFQYYEKEERGRGNFPDRFSARQFPNYSSELNVNALLLGDSALYLCASSRILTGATAVGEQFFGPGTRLTVL.

This clone has only one observation. The chain joins TRBV27 to TRBJ2-2; 11 bases align to TRBD2. The J segment lost 0 bases and the V segment lost 0 bases, leaving 0 bases of the junction unmatched. CDR1 and CDR2 from the germline V gene are MNHEY and SMNVEV (reference sequence). This CDR3 spans 17 amino acids. The CDR3 spells CASSLSLAGANTGELFF. The CDR3 DNA reads TGTGCCAGCAGTTTATCACTAGCGGGGGCGAACACCGGGGAGCTGTTTTTT.

The chain has TRBV2 and TRBJ2-2; D might be TRBD2 (6 bases). There are 13 residues in the CDR3. The germline V gene encodes CDR1 SNHLY and CDR2 FYNNEI. V was pared by 4 bases and J by 6 bases, with 9 bases between. Here the CDR3 DNA reads TGTGCCAGCAGTGTTAGCGGCCCCGGGGAGCTGTTTTTT. It encodes CASSVSGPGELFF.

This chain links TRBV11-2 with TRBJ2-1; D is ambiguous. The CDR3 extends over 16 amino acids. With 2 bases removed from V and 0 bases from J, the gap between germline ends came to 11 bases. CDR1 is SGHAT, CDR2 FQNNGV, per germline. This CDR3 is CASSLPTGGSYNEQFF. CDR3 sequence (DNA): TGTGCCAGCAGCTTACCTACTGGTGGCTCCTACAATGAGCAGTTCTTC.

CDR3 protein: CASSLVPDEAFF. DNA of the CDR3: TGTGCCAGCAGCTTGGTCCCGGATGAAGCTTTCTTT. The genes are TRBV11-2 and TRBJ1-1; D gene uncertain. Trimming removed 3 bases from V and 7 bases from J, with 9 bases in between. This CDR3 has 12 residues. Germline V lookup: CDR1 SGHAT, CDR2 FQNNGV.

The rearrangement uses TRBV2 and TRBJ2-1; D gene unclear. V was shortened by 2 bases and J by 8 bases, with 13 bases between the two germline ends. The CDR3 has 14 residues. Germline CDR1 and CDR2: SNHLY and FYNNEI. The CDR3 spells CASSEIFGLHEQFF. The CDR3 region has the DNA TGTGCCAGCAGTGAAATTTTTGGGCTGCATGAGCAGTTCTTC. Variable domain in full (rest from reference TRBV2 and TRBJ2-1): EPEVTQTPSHQVTQMGQEVILRCVPISNHLYFYWYRQILGQKVEFLVSFYNNEISEKSEIFDDQFSVERPDGSNFTLKIRSTKLEDSAMYFCASSEIFGLHEQFFGPGTRLTVL.

The chain joins TRBV6-5 to TRBJ2-3; no firm D call. The CDR3 spans 13 residues. Germline V lookup: CDR1 MNHEY, CDR2 SVGAGI. Trimming took 2 bases from V and 1 from J, leaving 4 bases between them. The CDR3 spells CASSYKGTDTQYF. Written as DNA, the CDR3 is TGTGCCAGCAGTTACAAGGGCACAGATACGCAGTATTTT.